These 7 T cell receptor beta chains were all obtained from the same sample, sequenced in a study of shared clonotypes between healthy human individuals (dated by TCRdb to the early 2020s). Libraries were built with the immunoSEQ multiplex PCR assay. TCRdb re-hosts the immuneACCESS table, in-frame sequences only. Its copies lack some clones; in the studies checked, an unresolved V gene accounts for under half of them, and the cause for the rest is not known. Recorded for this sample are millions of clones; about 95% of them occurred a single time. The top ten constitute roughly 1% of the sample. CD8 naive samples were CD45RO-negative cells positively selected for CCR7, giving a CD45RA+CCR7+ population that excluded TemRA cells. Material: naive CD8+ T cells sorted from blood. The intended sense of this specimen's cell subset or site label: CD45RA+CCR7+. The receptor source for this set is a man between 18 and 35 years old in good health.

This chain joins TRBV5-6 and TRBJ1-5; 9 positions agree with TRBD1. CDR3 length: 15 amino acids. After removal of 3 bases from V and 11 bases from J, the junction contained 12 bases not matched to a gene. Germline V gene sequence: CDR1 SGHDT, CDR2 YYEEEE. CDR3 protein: CASSSRGQGLGAQHF. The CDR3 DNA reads TGTGCCAGCAGCTCGAGGGGACAGGGTCTGGGAGCCCAGCATTTT.

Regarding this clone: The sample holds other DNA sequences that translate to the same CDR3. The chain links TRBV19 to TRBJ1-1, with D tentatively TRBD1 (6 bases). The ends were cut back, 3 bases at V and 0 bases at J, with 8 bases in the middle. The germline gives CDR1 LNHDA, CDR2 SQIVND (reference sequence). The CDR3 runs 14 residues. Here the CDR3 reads CASSITGMNTEAFF. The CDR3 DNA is TGTGCCAGTAGTATCACAGGGATGAACACTGAAGCTTTCTTT.

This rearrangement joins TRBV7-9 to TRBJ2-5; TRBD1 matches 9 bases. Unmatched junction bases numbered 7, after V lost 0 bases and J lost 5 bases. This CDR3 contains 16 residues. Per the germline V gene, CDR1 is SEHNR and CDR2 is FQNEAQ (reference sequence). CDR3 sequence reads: CASSLAQGQGTETQYF. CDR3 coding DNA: TGTGCCAGCAGCTTAGCGCAAGGACAGGGGACGGAGACCCAGTACTTC.

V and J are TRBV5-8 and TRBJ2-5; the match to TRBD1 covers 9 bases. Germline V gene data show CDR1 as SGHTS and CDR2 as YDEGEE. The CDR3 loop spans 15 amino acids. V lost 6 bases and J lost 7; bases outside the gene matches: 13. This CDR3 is CASILAPGQGGTQYF. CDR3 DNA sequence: TGTGCCAGCATCCTGGCCCCGGGACAGGGTGGGACCCAGTACTTC.

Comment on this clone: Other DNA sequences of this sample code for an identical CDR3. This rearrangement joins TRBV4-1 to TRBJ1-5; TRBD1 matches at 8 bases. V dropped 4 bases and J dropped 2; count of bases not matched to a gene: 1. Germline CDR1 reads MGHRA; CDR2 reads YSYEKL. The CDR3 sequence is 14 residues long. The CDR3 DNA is TGCGCCAGCAGCCCAGGGGGCGGCAATCAGCCCCAGCATTTT. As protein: CASSPGGGNQPQHF.

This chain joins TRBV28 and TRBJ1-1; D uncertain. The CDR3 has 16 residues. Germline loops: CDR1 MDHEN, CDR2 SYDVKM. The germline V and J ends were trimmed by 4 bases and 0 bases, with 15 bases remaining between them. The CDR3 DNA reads TGTGCCAGCAGTTCCCTTCACGGGGAAATGAACACTGAAGCTTTCTTT. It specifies CASSSLHGEMNTEAFF.

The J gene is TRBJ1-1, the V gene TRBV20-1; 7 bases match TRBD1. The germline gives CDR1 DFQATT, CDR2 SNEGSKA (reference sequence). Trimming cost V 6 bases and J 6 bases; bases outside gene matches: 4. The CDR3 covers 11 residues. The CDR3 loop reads CSAQGEAEAFF. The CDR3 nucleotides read TGCAGTGCGCAGGGGGAGGCTGAAGCTTTCTTT.